This T cell receptor beta chain comes out of a study of T cell changes during pregnancy in multiple sclerosis. Sequencing used immunoSEQ multiplex PCR; TCRdb keeps in-frame clones, though not all of them. The top ten clones hold almost 1.5% of a sample with around 71,000 clones, around 90% of them seen once. Germline CDR1 reads SGDLS; CDR2 reads YYNGEE. With 0 bases removed from V and 2 bases from J, the gap between germline ends came to 7 bases. The length of the CDR3 is 14 residues. The rearrangement joins TRBV9 to TRBJ2-3, with D hard to call. Sequences were derived from peripheral blood, sampled after pregnancy. This sequence was found in a female donor with multiple sclerosis, enrolled in a pregnancy study. This CDR3 is CASSVEGDTDTQYF. Here the CDR3 DNA reads TGTGCCAGCAGCGTAGAAGGAGACACAGATACGCAGTATTTT.